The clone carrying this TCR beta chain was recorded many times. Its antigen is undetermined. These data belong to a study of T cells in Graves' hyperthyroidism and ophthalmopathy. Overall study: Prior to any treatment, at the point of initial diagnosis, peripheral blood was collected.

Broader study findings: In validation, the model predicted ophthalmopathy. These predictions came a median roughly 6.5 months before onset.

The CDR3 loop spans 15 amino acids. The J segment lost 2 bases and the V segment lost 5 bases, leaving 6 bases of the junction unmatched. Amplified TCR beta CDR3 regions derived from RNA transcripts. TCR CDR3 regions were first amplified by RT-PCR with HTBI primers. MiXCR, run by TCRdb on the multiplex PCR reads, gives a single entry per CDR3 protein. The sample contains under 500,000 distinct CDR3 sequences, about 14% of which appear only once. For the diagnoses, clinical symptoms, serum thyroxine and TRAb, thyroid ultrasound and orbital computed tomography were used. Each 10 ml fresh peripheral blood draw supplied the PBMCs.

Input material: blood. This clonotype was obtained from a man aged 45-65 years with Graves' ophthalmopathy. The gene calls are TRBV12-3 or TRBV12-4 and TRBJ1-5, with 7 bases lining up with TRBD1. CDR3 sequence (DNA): TGTGCCAGCAGTCTCAGGGGGAATGGCAATCAGCCCCAGCATTTT. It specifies CASSLRGNGNQPQHF.